This T cell receptor beta chain was recorded in a study of shared clonotypes between healthy human individuals. The CDR3 spans 15 residues. Germline V gene data show CDR1 as MDHEN and CDR2 as SYDVKM. V lost 6 bases to trimming and J lost 8 bases; unmatched junction nucleotides: 14. Each subset's genomic DNA was split evenly across several immunoSEQ plates. Using immunoSEQ multiplex PCR, the repertoire was profiled, and TCRdb retains in-frame clones only, with some absent. This table holds about half a million clones, more than 65% found once. Overall study results and limits: Clonotype sharing among donors likely depends on sequencing depth.

This clone was picked up a small number of times. Its antigen is not known. This receptor was identified in a woman in her thirties or forties in good health. Some clones in this sample may be carry-over from other donors' samples. The V and J genes are TRBV28 and TRBJ1-1; TRBD1 aligns across 8 bases. Sequenced: PBMCs. CDR3 amino acids: CASSPFAGGIGEAFF. For the CDR3, the DNA is TGTGCCAGCAGCCCCTTTGCAGGGGGCATAGGGGAAGCTTTCTTT.